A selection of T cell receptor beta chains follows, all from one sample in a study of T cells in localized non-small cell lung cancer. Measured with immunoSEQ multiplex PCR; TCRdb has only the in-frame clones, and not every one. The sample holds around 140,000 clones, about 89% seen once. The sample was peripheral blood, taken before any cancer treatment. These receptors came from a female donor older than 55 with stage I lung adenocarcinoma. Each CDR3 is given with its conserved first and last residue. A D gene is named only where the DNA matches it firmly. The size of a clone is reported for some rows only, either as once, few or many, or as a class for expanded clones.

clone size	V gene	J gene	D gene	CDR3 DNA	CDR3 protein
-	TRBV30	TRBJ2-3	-	TGTGCCTGGAGCCCCGGGGGAGTGGATACGCAGTATTTT	CAWSPGGVDTQYF
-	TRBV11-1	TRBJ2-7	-	TGTGCCAGCAGCTTCGGAATTCCGGGTCGGTCCGAGCAGTACTTC	CASSFGIPGRSEQYF
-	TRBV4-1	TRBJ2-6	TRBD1	TGCGCCAGCAGCCACGGGACAGGGGACTCTGGGGCCAACGTCCTGACTTTC	CASSHGTGDSGANVLTF
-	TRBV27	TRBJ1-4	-	TGTGCCAGCAGTTTTCGGACACCATTAGAAAAACTGTTTTTT	CASSFRTPLEKLFF
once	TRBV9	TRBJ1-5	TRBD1	TGTGCCAGCAGCCCCGGGACAGGGGGCGATCAGCCCCAGCATTTT	CASSPGTGGDQPQHF
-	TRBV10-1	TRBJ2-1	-	TGCGCCAGCAGTGAGTCTCCCGATAATGAGCAGTTCTTC	CASSESPDNEQFF
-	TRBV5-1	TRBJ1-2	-	TGCGCCAGCAGCTACGCCGGGGATGGCTACACCTTC	CASSYAGDGYTF
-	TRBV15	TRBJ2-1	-	TGTGCCACCAGCCACAGCGGAGATTACAATGAGCAGTTCTTC	CATSHSGDYNEQFF
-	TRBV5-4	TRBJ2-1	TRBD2	TGTGCCAGCAGCTTGAGGCTAGCGGGAAACAATGAGCAGTTCTTC	CASSLRLAGNNEQFF
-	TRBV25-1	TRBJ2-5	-	TGTGCCAGCAGCGGAGAGACCCAGTACTTC	CASSGETQYF
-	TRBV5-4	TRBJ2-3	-	TGTGCCAGCAGCTCATCCGGGGATACGCAGTATTTT	CASSSSGDTQYF
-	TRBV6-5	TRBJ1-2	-	TGTGCCAGCAGTTGGGGTGGGTCCTATGGCTACACCTTC	CASSWGGSYGYTF
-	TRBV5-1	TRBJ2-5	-	TGCGCCAGCAGCATGCGACAAGAGACCCAGTACTTC	CASSMRQETQYF
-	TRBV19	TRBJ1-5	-	TGTGCCAGTAGTATAGAGCCGGACGTGGAGGGTAGCAATCAGCCCCAGCATTTT	CASSIEPDVEGSNQPQHF
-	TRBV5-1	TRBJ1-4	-	TGCGCCAGCGCCCAGCAGCTTAATGAAAAACTGTTTTTT	CASAQQLNEKLFF
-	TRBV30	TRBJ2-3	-	TGTGCCTGGAGTCCTGGGGATACGCAGTATTTT	CAWSPGDTQYF
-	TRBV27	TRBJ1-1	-	TGTGCCAGCAGTCCCCGGACGGACCTTGAAGCTTTCTTT	CASSPRTDLEAFF
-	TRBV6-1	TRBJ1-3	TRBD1	TGTGCCAGCAGGGACAGGTCCCCTGGAAACACCATATATTTT	CASRDRSPGNTIYF
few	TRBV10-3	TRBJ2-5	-	TGTGCCATCAGTGAGTCGTTGGGGGGAGAGACCCAGTACTTC	CAISESLGGETQYF
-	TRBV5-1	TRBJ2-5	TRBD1	TGCGCCAGCAGCTTGGAGTCAGGGGGCATGGAGACCCAGTACTTC	CASSLESGGMETQYF
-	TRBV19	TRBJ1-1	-	TGTGCCAGTAGTTCCCTGGGACAAGACACTGAAGCTTTCTTT	CASSSLGQDTEAFF
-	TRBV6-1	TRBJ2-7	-	TGTGCCAGCATGGGCGGGAACCTTGGATCCTACGAGCAGTACTTC	CASMGGNLGSYEQYF
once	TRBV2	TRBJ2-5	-	TGTGCCAGCAGCCTAGGGATCCAAGAGACCCAGTACTTC	CASSLGIQETQYF
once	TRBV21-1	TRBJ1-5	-	TGTGCCAGCGGGACAGAGCCTGGGGGCAATCAGCCCCAGCATTTT	CASGTEPGGNQPQHF
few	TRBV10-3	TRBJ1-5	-	TGTGCCATCAGTGAGTCGATCGATCAGCCCCAGCATTTT	CAISESIDQPQHF
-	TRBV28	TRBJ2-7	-	TGTGCCAGCAGTTTATCCCACCACGAGCAGTACTTC	CASSLSHHEQYF
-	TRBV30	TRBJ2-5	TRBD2	TGTGCCTGGGCCGGGGGGGGGAGAGAGACCCAGTACTTC	CAWAGGGRETQYF
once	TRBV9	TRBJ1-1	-	TGTGCCAGCAGCGTTGTCGGGGAGAACACTGAAGCTTTCTTT	CASSVVGENTEAFF
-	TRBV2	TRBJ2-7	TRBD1	TGTGCCAGCAGTGTCGGGACAGCAGCCTACGAGCAGTACTTC	CASSVGTAAYEQYF
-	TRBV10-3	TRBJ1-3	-	TGTGCCATCAGTGAGGCAGGGGAGAGAAACACCATATATTTT	CAISEAGERNTIYF
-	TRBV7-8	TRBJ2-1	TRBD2	TGTGCCAGCAGCTTAGCCCTAGGACTAGCGGGGGCCTACAATGAGCAGTTCTTC	CASSLALGLAGAYNEQFF
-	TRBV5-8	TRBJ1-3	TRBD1	TGTGCCAGCAGTCCGGGACAGGGACGTGCTGGAAACACCATATATTTT	CASSPGQGRAGNTIYF
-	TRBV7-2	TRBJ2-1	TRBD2	TGTGCCAGCAGACCCACTAGCGGGATCGCTGAGCAGTTCTTC	CASRPTSGIAEQFF
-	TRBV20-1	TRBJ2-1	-	TGCAGTGCGGGCGGGGGCTATGAGCAGTTCTTC	CSAGGGYEQFF
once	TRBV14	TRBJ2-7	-	TGTGCCAGCAGCCAACCTGGGACATTCCATTTTACCTACGAGCAGTACTTC	CASSQPGTFHFTYEQYF
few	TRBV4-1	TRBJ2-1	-	TGCGCCAGCAGCCAAGAAGACGGTACCTACAATGAGCAGTTCTTC	CASSQEDGTYNEQFF
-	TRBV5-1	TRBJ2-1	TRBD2	TGCGCCAGCAGCAGCCTTGGGACTAGCGGGAGGGGTAGTGAGTACAATGAGCAGTTCTTC	CASSSLGTSGRGSEYNEQFF
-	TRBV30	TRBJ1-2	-	TGTGCCTGGATCAGTAAAGCTAACTATGGCTACACCTTC	CAWISKANYGYTF
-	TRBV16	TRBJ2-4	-	TGTGCCAGCAGCCAATCTGGACTCAAAAACATTCAGTACTTC	CASSQSGLKNIQYF
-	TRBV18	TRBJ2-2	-	TGTGCCAGCTCACCACGGTCGGGACAGAACACCGGGGAGCTGTTTTTT	CASSPRSGQNTGELFF
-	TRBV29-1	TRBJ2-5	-	TGCAGCGTCGCCGATAGCATACGGAGACAAGAGACCCAGTACTTC	CSVADSIRRQETQYF
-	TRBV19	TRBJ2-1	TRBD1	TGTGCCAGTAGTAAACGACAGGGGGATTACAATGAGCAGTTCTTC	CASSKRQGDYNEQFF
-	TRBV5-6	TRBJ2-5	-	TGTGCCAGCAGCAGCCCGGTCCAATCGTACCAAGAGACCCAGTACTTC	CASSSPVQSYQETQYF
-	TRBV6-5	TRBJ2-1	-	TGTGCCAGCACCCCCCCGGGGTACAATGAGCAGTTCTTC	CASTPPGYNEQFF
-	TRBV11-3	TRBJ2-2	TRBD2	TGTGCCAGCAGCTTAAGGAGTAGCGGGACGAACACCGGGGAGCTGTTTTTT	CASSLRSSGTNTGELFF
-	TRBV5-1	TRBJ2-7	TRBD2	TGCGCCAGCAGCTGGGGACTAGCGGGCAGCTCCTACGAGCAGTACTTC	CASSWGLAGSSYEQYF
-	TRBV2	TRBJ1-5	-	TGTGCCAGCAGTGAAAGGGATTCGCCCCAGCATTTT	CASSERDSPQHF
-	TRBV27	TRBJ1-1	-	TGTGCCAGCAGTTTAGACATTCCCCCCCCGGGACAACGGGACACTGAAGCTTTCTTT	CASSLDIPPPGQRDTEAFF
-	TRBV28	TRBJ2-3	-	TGTGCCAGCAGTTTTGGCTCGGGACACACAGATACGCAGTATTTT	CASSFGSGHTDTQYF
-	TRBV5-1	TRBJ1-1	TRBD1	TGCGCCAGCAGCGAGGAGGTGACAGGGCTGGGGGAAGCTTTCTTT	CASSEEVTGLGEAFF
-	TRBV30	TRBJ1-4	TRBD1	TGTGCCTGGAGTTGGGACAGCTTAAATGAAAAACTGTTTTTT	CAWSWDSLNEKLFF
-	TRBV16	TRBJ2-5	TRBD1	TGTGCCAGCAGCCCGGACAGGGTGCGGGAGACCCAGTACTTC	CASSPDRVRETQYF
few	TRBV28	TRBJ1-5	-	TGTGCCAGCTTCGAAGGCCCTCAGCCCCAGCATTTT	CASFEGPQPQHF
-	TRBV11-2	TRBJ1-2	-	TGTGCCAGCAGCTTAGTCGGGCACCCCGGCTATGGCTACACCTTC	CASSLVGHPGYGYTF
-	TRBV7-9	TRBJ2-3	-	TGTGCCAGCAGCTTAGAAGGGCCTAGCACAGATACGCAGTATTTT	CASSLEGPSTDTQYF